This TCR beta chain appears in the sequencing data of a study of glioma-infiltrating T cells after dendritic cell vaccination. J gave up 5 bases and V 2 bases, and 4 bases lay outside the gene matches. The CDR3 covers 16 residues. Germline V lookup: CDR1 SGDLS, CDR2 YYNGEE. PBMC sampling occurred before vaccination, two weeks after the third dose, and at progression. Up to about 2 ug genomic DNA was used for TCRB CDR3 amplification. The primer mix had 60 V beta and 13 J beta primers. Clones were read by immunoSEQ multiplex PCR, and TCRdb kept only the in-frame ones, dropping some. Of 60,000 to 70,000 clones listed, around four fifths are singletons.

This sequence was found in a human donor with glioblastoma. Sequenced material: blood, taken before dendritic cell vaccination. The chain links TRBV9 to TRBJ2-5; 15 positions agree with TRBD2. In DNA form, the CDR3 reads TGTGCCAGCAGCGTGGGGACTAGCGGGGGGCAGGAGACCCAGTACTTC. Translation gives CASSVGTSGGQETQYF.